This T cell receptor (beta chain) is drawn from a study of control samples from healthy donors and cancer patients (dated by TCRdb to the early 2020s). With respect to this clone: Its antigen is not yet known. No base-level quality is on record; no much larger clone is a single base apart.

The CDR3 covers 15 residues, taking in both the cysteine and the phenylalanine. The entry retains the CDR3 DNA only, 45 bases that are in frame from base 1. V is reduced by 5 bases and J by 5 bases, leaving a spacing of 18 bases between them. CDR1 and CDR2 are read off the germline V gene as MDHEN and SYDVKM. The library was prepared using the immunoSEQ multiplex PCR assay. As stored in TCRdb, this immuneACCESS dataset retains in-frame rearrangements with V and J assigned. A fraction of the clones does not appear; measured against another copy, unresolved V genes explain less than half of the discrepancy, and the remainder lacks a known reason. The sample table shows around 71,000 clones, and approximately 90% are seen once. 0.95% to 1.5% of the sample belongs to the ten largest clones.

The chain links TRBV28 with TRBJ2-5; possibly the D gene is TRBD1, per 6 matching bases. This sequence originates from a woman aged 45-65 years with colorectal cancer. The specimen sequenced was PBMCs. The CDR3 region has the sequence CASSILQGQGETQYF. The DNA sequence reads TGTGCCAGCAGTATACTTCAAGGGCAGGGGGAGACCCAGTACTTC.